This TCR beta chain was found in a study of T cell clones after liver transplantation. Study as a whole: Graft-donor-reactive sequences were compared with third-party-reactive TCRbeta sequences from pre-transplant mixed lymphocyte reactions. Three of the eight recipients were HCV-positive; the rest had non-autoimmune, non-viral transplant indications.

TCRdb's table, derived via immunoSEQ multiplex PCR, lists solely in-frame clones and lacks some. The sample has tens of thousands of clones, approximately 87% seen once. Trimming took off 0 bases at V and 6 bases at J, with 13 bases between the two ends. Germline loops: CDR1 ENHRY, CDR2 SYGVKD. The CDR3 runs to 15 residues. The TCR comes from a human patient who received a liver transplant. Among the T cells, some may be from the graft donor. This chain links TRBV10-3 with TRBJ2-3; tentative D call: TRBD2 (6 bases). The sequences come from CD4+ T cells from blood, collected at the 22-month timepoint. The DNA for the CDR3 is TGTGCCATCAGTGAGTCACGACTAGGTCCCGATACGCAGTATTTT. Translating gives CAISESRLGPDTQYF.